The present T cell receptor (beta chain) was sequenced within a study of technical replicates of blood from several donors. Libraries were prepared by immunoSEQ multiplex PCR; TCRdb keeps only in-frame clonotypes and omits some of them. The table records roughly 79,000 clones, 90% to 95% of them present only once. Sequenced sample: T cells isolated from PBMCs. This receptor was identified in a human donor in good health.

CDR3 nucleotide sequence: TGCGCCATTTCGCCGGGACAGAGCTACGAGCAGTACTTC. Its protein is CAISPGQSYEQYF. The chain recombines TRBV23-1 with TRBJ2-7; 7 bases agree with TRBD1. TRBV23-1 is an open reading frame, and its role is uncertain. Trimming took 10 bases from V and 3 from J; bases not matched to a gene: 9. The CDR3 contains 13 residues.